Listed below are T cell receptor beta chains from one sample, sequenced in a study of blood T cell repertoires in COVID-19. Sequencing was performed with immunoSEQ multiplex PCR; in TCRdb, only in-frame clones are kept and a portion is missing. Of about 400,000 clones listed, just under 90% are singletons. Sequencing was performed on PBMCs or T cells enriched from blood (not recorded which). Receptors were obtained from a woman aged 25 to 39 who had recovered from COVID-19. Each CDR3 is given with its conserved first and last residue. Each record gives: V gene, clone size, D gene, J gene, CDR3 protein, CDR3 DNA. The D gene is left open where the match is weak. Size is omitted from some rows. Given values are once, few, many or a class for expanded clones.

V: TRBV4-1; size: -; D: TRBD1; J: TRBJ2-2; CDR3: CASSQRLRDRANTGELFF; DNA: TGCGCCAGCAGCCAACGTTTACGGGACAGGGCGAACACCGGGGAGCTGTTTTTT
V: TRBV7-9; size: -; D: -; J: TRBJ1-2; CDR3: CASSLNRDRGYTF; DNA: TGTGCCAGCAGTCTCAACAGGGATAGGGGCTACACCTTC
V: TRBV19; size: -; D: -; J: TRBJ1-5; CDR3: CASSMTGGVWPQHF; DNA: TGTGCCAGTAGTATGACGGGAGGTGTATGGCCCCAGCATTTT
V: TRBV7-3; size: -; D: TRBD1; J: TRBJ2-7; CDR3: CASSLKRRSLLSPSIDRGYEQYF; DNA: TGTGCCAGCAGCTTAAAGCGACGATCTCTTCTTAGCCCATCAATCGACAGGGGCTACGAGCAGTACTTC
V: TRBV3-1/TRBV3-2; size: -; D: -; J: TRBJ1-5; CDR3: CASSQAIGANQPQHF; DNA: TGTGCCAGCAGCCAAGCGATTGGGGCGAATCAGCCCCAGCATTTT
V: TRBV5-1; size: -; D: TRBD1; J: TRBJ2-3; CDR3: CASRNDRAAQYF; DNA: TGCGCCAGCAGAAATGACAGGGCGGCGCAGTATTTT
V: TRBV19; size: -; D: TRBD1; J: TRBJ1-1; CDR3: CASSFDRGSEAFF; DNA: TGTGCCAGTAGCTTCGACAGGGGATCTGAAGCTTTCTTT
V: TRBV30; size: once; D: -; J: TRBJ1-5; CDR3: CAWTRTGENQPQHF; DNA: TGTGCCTGGACTAGGACGGGGGAAAATCAGCCCCAGCATTTT
V: TRBV5-8; size: -; D: -; J: TRBJ2-3; CDR3: CASSLALRQLGTDTQYF; DNA: TGTGCCAGCAGCCTCGCCCTCCGACAGCTCGGCACAGATACGCAGTATTTT
V: TRBV12-5; size: many; D: TRBD2; J: TRBJ2-2; CDR3: CASGSSGRAVGELFF; DNA: TGTGCTAGTGGCTCTAGCGGGAGGGCCGTCGGGGAGCTGTTTTTT
V: TRBV27; size: -; D: TRBD1; J: TRBJ1-2; CDR3: CASSSRDRGNYGYTF; DNA: TGTGCCAGCAGTTCCCGGGACAGGGGTAACTATGGCTACACCTTC
V: TRBV2; size: -; D: -; J: TRBJ2-7; CDR3: CASSLGTGSYEQYF; DNA: TGTGCCAGCAGCTTAGGGACTGGTTCCTACGAGCAGTACTTC
V: TRBV28; size: few; D: TRBD2; J: TRBJ2-7; CDR3: CATNGAGGPKLPYEQYF; DNA: TGTGCCACCAACGGGGCGGGAGGGCCTAAATTACCCTACGAGCAGTACTTC
V: TRBV7-9; size: -; D: -; J: TRBJ1-5; CDR3: CASRPRVGGNVGNQPQHF; DNA: TGTGCCAGCCGCCCCAGGGTGGGGGGTAACGTGGGCAATCAGCCCCAGCATTTT
V: TRBV7-9; size: once; D: -; J: TRBJ2-1; CDR3: CASRSLSSSYNEQFF; DNA: TGTGCCAGCAGATCCTTATCGAGCTCCTACAATGAGCAGTTCTTC
V: TRBV11-2; size: -; D: -; J: TRBJ2-2; CDR3: CASSHFEFPNTGELFF; DNA: TGTGCCAGCAGCCATTTCGAGTTTCCGAACACCGGGGAGCTGTTTTTT
V: TRBV15; size: -; D: -; J: TRBJ1-6; CDR3: CATSRGGGRNNSPLHF; DNA: TGTGCCACCAGCAGAGGGGGAGGACGTAATAATTCACCCCTCCACTTT
V: TRBV6-5; size: -; D: TRBD1; J: TRBJ1-2; CDR3: CASSYRTGGYYGYTF; DNA: TGTGCCAGCAGTTACCGGACAGGGGGTTACTATGGCTACACCTTC
V: TRBV5-1; size: -; D: TRBD1; J: TRBJ2-7; CDR3: CASSREGQSSYEQYF; DNA: TGCGCCAGCAGCCGAGAGGGACAGAGCTCCTACGAGCAGTACTTC
V: TRBV3-1/TRBV3-2; size: -; D: -; J: TRBJ2-5; CDR3: CASSQVGGQETQYF; DNA: TGTGCCAGCAGCCAAGTCGGTGGCCAAGAGACCCAGTACTTC
V: TRBV7-7; size: -; D: TRBD2; J: TRBJ2-1; CDR3: CASSLTSGRASYNEQFF; DNA: TGTGCCAGCAGCTTAACTAGCGGGAGGGCGTCCTACAATGAGCAGTTCTTC
V: TRBV7-9; size: -; D: TRBD2; J: TRBJ2-7; CDR3: CASSGPGLNGYEQYF; DNA: TGTGCCAGCAGCGGTCCGGGACTAAACGGATACGAGCAGTACTTC